The 18 T cell receptor beta chains below come from one sample, sequenced in a study of STAT5B mutations in CD4+ large granular lymphocyte leukemia. Profiled with immunoSEQ multiplex PCR; TCRdb holds only in-frame clones, not every one. The table records 38,000 or so clones, 65% to 90% of them present only once. Material: CD4+ T cells from blood buffy coats. These receptors all come from a human donor in good health.

This clone was detected only a few times. This chain links TRBV4-3 with TRBJ1-1; D not certain. The CDR3 covers 13 residues. V lost 4 bases and J 1 base, leaving 7 bases between the germline ends. The germline V gene encodes CDR1 LGHNA and CDR2 YSLEER. The CDR3 loop reads CASSLKGNTEAFF. DNA for the CDR3: TGCGCCAGCAGCCTCAAGGGGAACACTGAAGCTTTCTTT.

The chain employs TRBV5-4 and TRBJ1-1, with TRBD1 matching 8 bases. CDR3 length equals 13 residues. V lost 4 bases and J lost 5; bases outside the gene matches: 4. Germline V gene sequence: CDR1 SGHNT, CDR2 YYREEE (reference sequence). CDR3 coding DNA: TGTGCCAGCAGCGCGGACAGGGTTACTGAAGCTTTCTTT. Translating gives CASSADRVTEAFF.

This clone was seen only once. The gene calls are TRBV27 and TRBJ2-5; D possibly corresponds to TRBD2 (5 bases). CDR1 is MNHEY, CDR2 SMNVEV, per germline (reference sequence). Trimming stripped 6 bases from V and 2 bases from J, with 19 bases between. There are 16 residues in the CDR3. The CDR3 nucleotides are TGTGCCAGCAGCCCCCGGATGAGAGGACTTCAAGAGACCCAGTACTTC. Translated, it gives CASSPRMRGLQETQYF.

This rearrangement joins TRBV28 to TRBJ1-3, with D perhaps TRBD1 (6 bases). Germline V gene data show CDR1 as MDHEN and CDR2 as SYDVKM. The CDR3 is made up of 15 amino acids. Trimming removed 6 bases from V and 0 bases from J, with 12 bases in between. CDR3 bases: TGTGCCAGCAGCTGGACAGAACTCTCTGGAAACACCATATATTTT. Protein product: CASSWTELSGNTIYF.

The chain employs TRBV9 and TRBJ2-3; D uncertain. The germline CDR1 and CDR2 sequences are SGDLS and YYNGEE. CDR3 size: 14 residues. The V gene lost 0 bases and the J gene lost 5 bases, with 10 bases spanning the gap. CDR3 bases: TGTGCCAGCAGCGTAGGGCCCCGCGGAGATACGCAGTATTTT. Residues: CASSVGPRGDTQYF.

V and J are TRBV4-2 and TRBJ2-2; tentatively, D is TRBD2 (6 bases). V lost 4 bases and J lost 7, with 16 bases in between. The CDR3 contains 15 residues. Germline V lookup: CDR1 LGHNA, CDR2 YNFKEQ. CDR3 in amino acids: CASSPRTTSHGELFF. CDR3 bases: TGTGCCAGCAGCCCTCGGACTACCTCCCACGGGGAGCTGTTTTTT.

The chain links TRBV28 to TRBJ2-5; 7 bases fit TRBD1. Matching the DNA end better, TRBJ2-7 makes the J call doubtful. The CDR3 sequence is 13 residues long. The V gene's germline CDR1 is MDHEN and CDR2 SYDVKM. CDR3 nucleotide sequence: TGTGCCAGCAGTTTGCGACAGGGTTACGAGCAGTACTTC. Its translation: CASSLRQGYEQYF.

The rearrangement joins TRBV15 to TRBJ1-4, with D maybe TRBD1 (6 bases). Germline V gene data show CDR1 as LNHNV and CDR2 as YYDKDF (reference sequence). This CDR3 has 18 residues. V shed 1 base and J shed 0 bases, with 15 bases lying between them. CDR3 coding DNA: TGTGCCACCAGCAGAGGAATAGGGGGGGCTACAACTAATGAAAAACTGTTTTTT. It codes for CATSRGIGGATTNEKLFF.

The chain combines TRBV5-1 with TRBJ1-6, with D possibly matching TRBD1 (6 bases). The CDR3 spans 16 residues. CDR1 and CDR2 (germline): SGHRS, YFSETQ. The V end was cut by 4 bases, the J end by 3 bases, with 14 bases between. The CDR3 reads CASSGGGSNYNSPLHF. Here the CDR3 DNA reads TGCGCCAGCAGCGGAGGGGGTTCGAACTATAATTCACCCCTCCACTTT.

CDR3 loop: CASRLAGAGRETQYF. The CDR3 DNA is TGTGCCAGCAGACTAGCGGGAGCGGGCAGGGAGACCCAGTACTTC. J is TRBJ2-5 and V is TRBV6-5; 11 bases match TRBD2. There are 15 residues in the CDR3. Trimming removed 6 bases from V and 5 bases from J; junction bases left unmatched: 8. Germline CDR1 and CDR2: MNHEY and SVGAGI.

The rearrangement joins TRBV7-9 to TRBJ1-3, with D possibly TRBD1 on 6 matching bases. V gave up 6 bases and J gave up 4 bases, with 19 bases separating them. Germline CDR1 and CDR2: SEHNR and FQNEAQ (reference sequence). This CDR3 spans 16 amino acids. CDR3 sequence reads: CASRPHRQVPGNTIYF. The CDR3 region has the DNA TGTGCCAGCAGACCCCATCGACAGGTCCCCGGAAACACCATATATTTT.

This clone showed up just once. CDR3 protein: CASRAAPNIYEQYF. DNA for the CDR3: TGTGCCAGCAGAGCCGCCCCCAACATCTACGAGCAGTACTTC. The V and J genes are TRBV27 and TRBJ2-7; D gene unclear. CDR3 length: 14 amino acids. V was pared by 6 bases and J by 3 bases, with 15 bases between. Germline V lookup: CDR1 MNHEY, CDR2 SMNVEV (reference sequence).

V and J are TRBV6-4 and TRBJ1-2, with D possibly TRBD1 on 6 matching bases. The germline V gene has CDR1 MRHNA and CDR2 SNTAGT. The CDR3 has 12 amino acids. V shed 2 bases and J shed 7 bases, with 8 bases lying between them. The CDR3 sequence: CASSDPGAGYTF. CDR3 bases: TGTGCCAGCAGTGACCCAGGGGCTGGCTACACCTTC.

V and J are TRBV5-1 and TRBJ2-7, with unresolved D. CDR1 is SGHRS, CDR2 YFSETQ, per germline. Between the trimmed V and J ends, which lost 0 bases and 6 bases, there was a span of 10 bases. The CDR3 extends over 13 amino acids. The CDR3 spells CASSLVGLFEQYF. CDR3 coding DNA: TGCGCCAGCAGCTTGGTAGGTCTCTTCGAGCAGTACTTC.

This clone was seen a handful of times. The gene calls are TRBV2 and TRBJ2-1; TRBD2 is a possible D gene (5 bases). Germline lookup yields CDR1 SNHLY and CDR2 FYNNEI. This CDR3 region has 13 residues. The V and J ends lost 6 bases and 8 bases respectively, with 14 bases between them. CDR3 nucleotides: TGTGCCAGCAGGGAGGAGGTAAGCGATGAGCAGTTCTTC. It yields the protein CASREEVSDEQFF.

The V call is TRBV11-3, the J call TRBJ2-1, with TRBD2 as a possible D gene (7 bases). Trimming removed 8 bases at V and 0 bases at J, with 17 bases between. CDR3 length equals 16 residues. Germline V gene sequence: CDR1 SGHNT, CDR2 YENEEA. The CDR3 here is CASARGGASSYNEQFF. The CDR3 DNA reads TGTGCCAGCGCAAGGGGGGGGGCAAGCTCCTACAATGAGCAGTTCTTC. Complete variable domain (other parts from reference TRBV11-3 and TRBJ2-1): EAGVVQSPRYKIIEKKQPVAFWCNPISGHNTLYWYLQNLGQGPELLIRYENEEAVDDSQLPKDRFSAERLKGVDSTLKIQPAELGDSAVYLCASARGGASSYNEQFFGPGTRLTVL.

This chain uses TRBV29-1 with TRBJ2-7, with TRBD2 identical over 8 bases. V was clipped by 7 bases and J by 2 bases; unmatched bases: 4. Germline V CDR1 and CDR2: SQVTM, ANQGSEA. CDR3 length: 12 residues. CDR3: CSGREGPYEQYF. The CDR3, as DNA: TGCAGCGGCCGGGAGGGACCCTACGAGCAGTACTTC.

The chain employs TRBV6-4 and TRBJ2-1, with TRBD2 identical over 10 bases. This CDR3 comprises 17 residues. Germline values: CDR1 MRHNA, CDR2 SNTAGT. V lost 7 bases to trimming and J lost 7 bases; unmatched junction nucleotides: 16. The chain's CDR3 is CASTRRRLAGVMNEQFF. For the CDR3, the DNA is TGTGCCAGCACTCGACGGCGTCTAGCGGGAGTAATGAATGAGCAGTTCTTC.